One T cell receptor (beta chain) is described in this entry. Its antigen specificity is not known. One base away there is no much larger clone; base qualities are not given. The data derive from a study of cytomegalovirus exposure and HLA in healthy donors (dated by TCRdb to between 2016 and 2019). Looking at the study overall: According to an earlier analysis of 450 to 650 of the donors, about 180 million T cells yielded over 90 million unique TCR beta sequences and 276 Gb of sequence data. A later analysis re-analyzed previously published TCR beta repertoires from 550 to 700 donors and added high-resolution HLA genotyping to study TCR occurrence patterns. Both class I and class II loci were covered by HLA typing, at four-digit resolution. The study combined high-throughput TCR immunosequencing, statistical association of individual TCRs with disease status, and machine learning to predict cytomegalovirus infection status. Besides the first cohort of 500 to 700 subjects, a separate validation cohort made up of 120 different subjects was used. About 5 DR-DQ haplotypes were handled as single units for association and clustering, since linkage in the cohort was strong. The genetic ancestry cluster associated with self-reported Caucasian donors included about four fifths of the 350 to 500 genotyped donors. Among some 400 genotyped donors of the cohort, an average of approximately 240,000 unique TCR beta nucleotide sequences was sequenced per donor, of which about 20% were non-productive. The study aimed to test whether signatures of past pathogen exposure could be identified by cataloging public T cell receptors. An early release covering roughly 600 HLA-typed donors comprised approximately 290 gigabases of sequencing data and some 79 million unique TCR sequences. Rather than using new phenotypic data, the later analysis identified candidate immune exposures from TCR beta sequences and from how often those sequences occurred across donors. Alongside the repertoire data, information on donor age, sex, ethnicity and CMV serostatus was compiled. The number of donors typed differed by locus, with roughly 620-630 for A, B, C, DRB1 and DQB1, around 560 for DQA1, 600 to 610 for DPA1, and around 460 for DPB1. Every repertoire in the discovery cohort had been generated on one and the same sequencing platform. The T cell repertoires of 666 subjects were profiled by immunosequencing and related to cytomegalovirus serostatus. An earlier analysis of 587 of the donors applied high-throughput TCR beta sequencing to assess whether each TCR beta V gene segment acted as functional or pseudogenic. In a later genetic analysis, genome-wide SNP genotypes for about 65% of the roughly 670 donors were used, and that subset was treated as a discovery cohort.

Based on the germline V gene, the CDR1 and CDR2 sequences are ENHRY and SYGVKD. V ends up 7 bases short and J 7 bases short, with an unmatched junction base count of 4. The CDR3 covers 13 residues, taking in both the cysteine and the phenylalanine. The kept DNA is CDR3 alone, 39 bases in frame from the first base. The cohort was made up of about 670 healthy bone marrow donors. At the time of sampling, every cohort member was nominally healthy, though immune exposures that went unrecorded were likely present. The donor tested CMV seropositive, placing the donor among the 289 seropositive members of the cohort. Each donor provided a peripheral blood sample, and peripheral blood mononuclear cells were used for TCR beta sequencing. Genomic DNA extraction from the blood cell samples was performed with the Qiagen DNeasy Blood Extraction Kit. Library generation was performed with the immunoSEQ multiplex PCR assay. For the multiplex PCR, a mixture combining 60 forward primers for TCR Vbeta segments and 13 reverse primers for TCR Jbeta segments was used. The CDR3 region of rearranged TCR beta genes was amplified from genomic DNA by a multiplex PCR assay. On the Illumina HiSeq System, the amplified TCR beta libraries were sequenced as 87-base-pair reads. The study's own analysis went as follows. Across the 500 to 750 repertoires, a later analysis counted 80 million or so unique TCR beta chains, roughly 11 million of which were shared by at least two donors. Raw reads were error-corrected and collapsed into unique sequences with a nearest-neighbor algorithm that merged closely related sequences to remove PCR and sequencing errors. To assign V, D and J gene segments, CDR3 sequences were aligned to IMGT reference sequences. Each retained sequence needed at least a six-nucleotide match to both a V gene segment and a J gene segment. A rearrangement counted as productive if the CDR3 had no stop codons and remained in frame with V and J, and every other rearrangement counted as non-productive. Following IMGT convention, CDR3 was defined as the stretch from the second conserved V-encoded cysteine to the conserved J-encoded phenylalanine. Sequences without an unambiguous match to a single V gene segment were excluded from the earlier analysis of a few hundred of the donors. An earlier analysis of some 500 of the donors classified V segments as functional when productive rearrangements were above 56.7% and as segregating when the standard deviation between donors was above 5%. A statistical classification framework was built for diagnosing cytomegalovirus status from the catalog of TCR beta chain sequences. V and J gene assignment, in a later analysis, came from comparing TCR nucleotide sequences with IMGT/GENE-DB human TR gene sequences. Using the TCRdist pipeline, a later analysis assigned CDR3 sequences along with most-parsimonious VDJ recombination scenarios. In a later analysis, every TCR beta chain was defined by the combination of its CDR3 amino acid sequence and its V-gene family, and reads without a unique V-gene family were dropped. As a way to deal with suspected cross-contamination and a sequencing artifact, a later analysis dropped hundreds of nucleotide sequences that were highly shared and had low generation probability. In a later analysis, a clonal expansion index for each public chain was calculated from normalized within-repertoire ranks of inferred template counts. A later analysis computed generation probabilities with a VDJ recombination model fitted to out-of-frame rearrangements, and checked the results against IGoR. In a later analysis, hypergeometric tests were used to score TCR-TCR, TCR-HLA and TCR-CMV co-occurrence, with a repertoire-size bias correction applied to TCR pairs. A later analysis estimated false discovery rates by permuting HLA or CMV assignments 20 times. A later analysis grouped co-occurring TCRs with DBSCAN, adding TCRdist sequence similarity when clustering within HLA-allele-positive subsets. Repertoires with fewer than 30,000 or more than 120,000 public chains were left out of co-occurrence clustering, as were about 5 repertoires with anomalous nucleotide sharing. The clones in this table, taken by TCRdb from immuneACCESS, are in-frame only. Not every clone is retained; where verified, under half of the shortfall comes from an unresolved V gene, and the cause of the rest is unknown. The DNA gave D and trimming, while V, J and clone size come from that table. The sample table records more than 140,000 clones; 64% of these occur just once. Roughly 3.1% of the sample belongs to the ten largest clones.

What the research found in general, with its limitations: The study listed 150 to 200 TCR beta chains as associated with cytomegalovirus. Across donors, most TCR sequences were observed very rarely, whereas some public TCRs were present in many individuals. Several of the top co-occurrence clusters appeared to be linked to parvovirus B19, influenza, CMV and Epstein-Barr virus, according to a later analysis. V-gene and J-gene trimming of TCR beta chains was associated with a missense DCLRE1C variant in a later genetic analysis, and the association was replicated in an independent cohort. In an earlier analysis of fewer than 750 of the donors, most TCR beta V segments were observed in productive rearrangements about 90% or about 30% of the time, broadly matching IMGT annotations. Correlated functional status among segregating V segments might be attributable to linkage disequilibrium, but an unknown experimental factor could not be ruled out. This cohort had only TCR beta chains sequenced, and the lack of alpha or paired-chain data limited which features could be detected. The only immune exposure information available for the cohort was CMV serostatus. A further reported finding was that TCR beta sequences accurately predicted the HLA-A and HLA-B alleles for most subjects in the first cohort. Because some donors lacked HLA typing at each locus, the association tests relied only on the typed subset. Three of the identified cytomegalovirus-associated TCR beta chains were confirmed in vitro to be specific for cytomegalovirus antigens. Because the 87-base-pair reads could not distinguish some IMGT-functional V segments, including TRBV6-2 and TRBV6-3, those segments were excluded. A later analysis found that HLA-associated TCR beta chains were more clonally expanded and had lower generation probabilities than equally common non-associated chains. A later analysis associated 17,000 or so TCR beta sequences with specific HLA alleles at a false discovery rate of 0.05. It was suggested by the authors that the approach could potentially be generalized to other disease states and immunological phenotypes. A later analysis found that most CMV-associated TCR beta chains appeared HLA-restricted, with HLA associations seemingly driven largely by CMV exposure. Presence/absence analyses assumed roughly uniform sequencing depth across donors, an assumption that may not hold. A cluster of highly shared sequence variants was judged likely to be a technical artifact of the sequencing pipeline. In a later analysis, the rate of TCR association differed among HLA loci, with DRB1 alleles having the most associated TCRs and HLA-C alleles having the fewest. Because counts were too low, some 16 rarely observed V segments, including chromosome 9 orphons, were excluded from the earlier analysis of 587 of the donors. The classifier was reported to diagnose cytomegalovirus status with high specificity and sensitivity in both the original and validation cohorts. According to a later genetic analysis, donors in an Asian-associated ancestry cluster had fewer N-insertions in productive TCRs than the approximately 690-donor mean. Strong co-occurrence of HLA alleles, especially DR and DQ, made assigning TCR associations to individual alleles difficult.

Sequenced input: PBMCs. The sequence is built from TRBV10-3 and TRBJ1-5, with 10 bases matching TRBD1. The sequence derives from a woman in her thirties in good health and CMV-seropositive. The DNA reads TGTGCCATCACCCAGGGACAGGGGCAGCCCCAGCATTTT. Its protein is CAITQGQGQPQHF.